These 30 T cell receptor beta chains came from one sample sequenced in a study of spatial heterogeneity in lung cancer. As for time point: sample taken at primary tumor resection. TCRdb ran MiXCR on the 5' RACE reads and lists one entry per CDR3 protein. The sample yields about 7,800 distinct CDR3 sequences, over 7% seen once. Here the sequenced sample was PBMCs, taken at surgery. These receptors all come from a male donor with early-stage non-small cell lung cancer.

This clonotype was seen ten or more times. The chain has TRBV5-4 and TRBJ2-2; D is undetermined. Trimming pared 3 bases from V and 6 bases from J, leaving 9 bases between. Germline V gene lookup returns CDR1 SGHNT and CDR2 YYREEE (reference sequence). The CDR3 is 13 residues long. CDR3 sequence: CASSWMGAGELFF. CDR3 bases: TGTGCCAGCAGCTGGATGGGTGCCGGGGAGCTGTTTTTT. Based on the CDR3 plus reference TRBV5-4 and TRBJ2-2, the full variable domain is ETGVTQSPTHLIKTRGQQVTLRCSSQSGHNTVSWYQQALGQGPQFIFQYYREEENGRGNFPPRFSGLQFPNYSSELNVNALELDDSALYLCASSWMGAGELFFGEGSRLTVL.

This clonotype is labeled medium-sized (0.01 to 0.1%). This sequence joins TRBV20-1 and TRBJ2-4; D remains ambiguous. Germline values: CDR1 DFQATT, CDR2 SNEGSKA (reference sequence). The CDR3 runs to 11 residues. Trimming took 6 bases from V and 7 from J, leaving 10 bases between them. The CDR3 nucleotides are TGCAGTGCCGTCTTACAGAACATTCAGTACTTC. Translated: CSAVLQNIQYF.

This clonotype was seen repeatedly, ten times or more. In DNA, the CDR3 is TGTGCCAGCAGCCCGACAACAAGTAATGCGGCTATCTACGAGCAGTACTTC. Translating gives CASSPTTSNAAIYEQYF. J is TRBJ2-7 and V is TRBV7-2, with no clear D. With 5 bases removed from V and 3 bases from J, the gap between germline ends came to 23 bases. This CDR3 region has 17 residues. Germline CDR1 is SGHTA and CDR2 is FQGNSA.

In this sample, this clonotype turned up many times. The V and J genes are TRBV6-2 or TRBV6-3 and TRBJ1-1; D might be TRBD1 (5 bases). The length of the CDR3 is 13 residues. Germline V lookup: CDR1 MNHEY, CDR2 SVGEGT. The V and J ends lost 10 bases and 0 bases respectively, with 12 bases between them. CDR3 amino acids: CATRAILNTEAFF. For the CDR3, the DNA is TGTGCCACCAGGGCTATTTTGAACACTGAAGCTTTCTTT.

This clonotype came up many times. The genes are TRBV7-3 and TRBJ2-1, with 7 bases that match TRBD2. Germline V gene lookup returns CDR1 SGHTA and CDR2 FQGTGA. The V and J ends lost 2 bases and 1 base, in that order; junction bases with no gene match: 5. The CDR3 length is 16 residues. The CDR3 DNA reads TGTGCCAGCAGCTTATCTCAGGGAGGGTCCTACAATGAGCAGTTCTTC. Protein: CASSLSQGGSYNEQFF.

In this sample, this clonotype turned up a few times. The rearrangement joins TRBV12-3 or TRBV12-4 to TRBJ1-1; D is unresolved. Trimming took 8 bases from V and 4 from J, leaving 14 bases between them. The CDR3 consists of 13 residues. The CDR3 here is CASRQGVGTEAFF. In DNA, the CDR3 is TGTGCCAGCCGCCAAGGAGTCGGCACTGAAGCTTTCTTT.

This clonotype was observed many times. The chain couples TRBV7-8 to TRBJ1-1; tentative D call: TRBD1 (5 bases). Per the germline V gene, CDR1 is SGHVS and CDR2 is FQNEAQ. Trimming removed 5 bases from V and 8 bases from J, with 21 bases in between. The CDR3 has 15 residues. The CDR3 spells CASSPDKTRRLEAFF. DNA for the CDR3: TGTGCCAGCAGCCCGGACAAAACACGACGTCTCGAAGCTTTCTTT.

This clonotype was observed many times. This chain links TRBV6-6 with TRBJ2-7, with D uncertain. Trimming removed 2 bases from V and 5 bases from J, with 13 bases in between. This CDR3 has 14 residues. Germline CDR1 MNHNY, CDR2 SVGAGI (reference sequence). This chain's CDR3 is CASSYKGLNDEQYF. DNA of the CDR3: TGTGCCAGCAGTTACAAGGGCTTAAACGACGAGCAGTACTTC.

This clonotype has at least ten counts. The chain combines TRBV5-8 with TRBJ2-2; TRBD2 might be the D (6 bases). Germline CDR1 reads SGHTS; CDR2 reads YDEGEE. CDR3 length: 15 residues. Trimming shortened V by 0 bases and J by 5 bases, and 11 bases separated the two germline ends. The chain's CDR3 is CASSLAGERTGELFF. The CDR3 coding sequence is TGTGCCAGCAGCTTGGCGGGGGAGAGGACCGGGGAGCTGTTTTTT.

This clonotype was counted a few times. The J gene is TRBJ2-7, the V gene TRBV11-3; possibly TRBD1 for D (6 bases). CDR3 length: 13 residues. The germline V gene has CDR1 SGHNT and CDR2 YENEEA. Deletions cut 5 bases from V and 4 bases from J, with 12 bases between. For the CDR3, the DNA is TGTGCCAGCAGCGCAAGACAGGTGTACGAGCAGTACTTC. Its translation: CASSARQVYEQYF.

The V gene is TRBV12-3 or TRBV12-4, the J gene TRBJ2-5; 9 bases are shared with TRBD1. J gave up 3 bases and V 7 bases, and 6 bases lay outside the gene matches. The CDR3 length is 14 residues. The CDR3 loop is CASKKDRGEETQYF. The CDR3 DNA is TGTGCCAGCAAAAAGGACAGGGGCGAAGAGACCCAGTACTTC.

The table lists this clonotype with many counts. The chain is built from TRBV4-1 and TRBJ2-7; D might be TRBD2 (6 bases). The CDR3 consists of 14 residues. Germline-derived CDR1 and CDR2 are MGHRA and YSYEKL. Trimming left V 0 bases short and J 4 bases short, with 10 bases between. The CDR3 loop is CASSQEEGLYEQYF. The CDR3 DNA sequence: TGCGCCAGCAGCCAAGAGGAGGGCCTGTACGAGCAGTACTTC.

In its sample, this clonotype was seen a few times. The chain couples TRBV11-2 to TRBJ2-1; 7 bases agree with TRBD2. There are 18 residues in the CDR3. Losses at the gene ends were 2 bases for V and 5 bases for J; bases not matched to a gene: 15. Germline lookup yields CDR1 SGHAT and CDR2 FQNNGV. This CDR3 reads CASSLSPWRERKNNEQFF. The CDR3 nucleotides are TGTGCCAGCAGCTTAAGCCCTTGGCGGGAGCGAAAGAACAATGAGCAGTTCTTC.

This clonotype was counted many times. The chain carries TRBV6-2 or TRBV6-3 and TRBJ1-1; a possible D gene is TRBD1 (5 bases). Germline CDR1 is MNHEY and CDR2 is SVGEGT. The CDR3 sequence is 15 residues long. V lost 4 bases to trimming and J lost 1 base, with 13 bases between them. The CDR3 DNA reads as TGTGCCAGCAGTTTCTGGACACCATCGAACACTGAAGCTTTCTTT. Encoded protein: CASSFWTPSNTEAFF.

The sample holds many counts of this clonotype. The genes are TRBV9 and TRBJ2-7; 8 bases fit TRBD1. Per germline, CDR1 SGDLS and CDR2 YYNGEE. The CDR3 length is 17 residues. Trimming at V came to 3 bases and at J to 0 bases, leaving 11 bases not matched to a gene. The CDR3 DNA reads as TGTGCCAGCAGCGGAGAACAGGGGGTTGTTCCCTCCTACGAGCAGTACTTC. Its protein is CASSGEQGVVPSYEQYF.

This clonotype is categorized as medium-sized. V usage is TRBV7-2 and J usage is TRBJ2-5; TRBD2 matches at 9 bases. The germline CDR1 and CDR2 sequences are SGHTA and FQGNSA. This CDR3 has 14 amino acids. J gave up 4 bases and V 11 bases, and 11 bases lay outside the gene matches. DNA of the CDR3: TGTGCCTCCACGCGGCGGGAGGGCCCAGAGACCCAGTACTTC. Translation: CASTRREGPETQYF.

By share of the sample, this clonotype is medium-sized. The V call is TRBV4-2, the J call TRBJ2-7; 11 bases match TRBD2. After removal of 1 base from V and 2 bases from J, the junction contained 1 base not matched to a gene. The V gene's germline CDR1 is LGHNA and CDR2 YNFKEQ. This CDR3 contains 15 residues. The CDR3 sequence: CASSQATSGTYEQYF. The CDR3, as DNA: TGTGCCAGCAGCCAAGCGACTAGCGGGACCTACGAGCAGTACTTC.

This clonotype showed up many times. The chain uses TRBV7-6 and TRBJ2-6; no reliable D call. V dropped 5 bases and J dropped 2 bases, with 13 bases sitting between them. The CDR3 consists of 16 residues. In germline, CDR1 is SGHVS, CDR2 FNYEAQ. The DNA of the CDR3 is TGTGCCAGCAGCCCCCCCACAGAGGCTGGGGCCAACGTCCTGACTTTC. This encodes CASSPPTEAGANVLTF.

This sequence joins TRBV6-6 and TRBJ1-1; 8 bases map to TRBD1. The CDR3 covers 14 residues. V trimming: 6 bases; J trimming: 5 bases; junction bases outside the gene matches: 8. CDR1 MNHNY and CDR2 SVGAGI come from the germline V gene (reference sequence). The CDR3 region is CASRQAGGATEAFF. The CDR3 DNA follows: TGTGCCAGCAGACAAGCAGGGGGCGCGACTGAAGCTTTCTTT.

By its share, this clonotype is medium-sized. V and J are TRBV11-3 and TRBJ2-5; D not resolved. Germline V lookup: CDR1 SGHNT, CDR2 YENEEA. The CDR3 is 11 amino acids. The ends were cut back, 8 bases at V and 5 bases at J, with 9 bases in the middle. This chain's CDR3 is CASGPLETQYF. The CDR3 DNA reads as TGTGCCAGCGGCCCGTTGGAGACCCAGTACTTC.

This clonotype was picked up many times. The genes are TRBV11-3 and TRBJ2-1, with 7 bases identical to TRBD2. The CDR3 covers 15 residues. V dropped 5 bases and J dropped 3; count of bases not matched to a gene: 7. Germline-derived CDR1 and CDR2 are SGHNT and YENEEA. Here the CDR3 reads CASSPPGGYYNEQFF. In DNA, the CDR3 is TGTGCCAGCAGCCCGCCGGGGGGATACTACAATGAGCAGTTCTTC.

This clonotype was observed many times. The chain links TRBV18 to TRBJ1-5, with TRBD1 matching over 10 bases. Germline V lookup: CDR1 KGHSH, CDR2 LQKENI. V shed 3 bases, J shed 3 bases, and the junction held 2 bases outside the gene matches. The length of the CDR3 is 15 residues. The CDR3 spells CASSPGQGINQPQHF. Here the CDR3 DNA reads TGTGCCAGCTCACCGGGACAGGGGATCAATCAGCCCCAGCATTTT.

This clonotype was recorded many times. The rearrangement joins TRBV29-1 to TRBJ2-7; tentatively, D is TRBD2 (5 bases). The CDR3 loop spans 13 amino acids. The ends were cut back, 2 bases at V and 0 bases at J, with 8 bases in the middle. In germline, CDR1 is SQVTM, CDR2 ANQGSEA. The CDR3 protein is CSVETGNSYEQYF. DNA of the CDR3: TGCAGCGTTGAAACCGGGAACTCCTACGAGCAGTACTTC.

This clonotype was recorded many times. V usage is TRBV9 and J usage is TRBJ2-5, with 11 bases lining up with TRBD2. The CDR3 runs to 15 residues. The V segment lost 3 bases and the J segment 5 bases; nucleotides outside the gene matches: 6. Germline V gene sequence: CDR1 SGDLS, CDR2 YYNGEE. The CDR3: CASSAGTSGGETQYF. CDR3 DNA sequence: TGTGCCAGCAGCGCCGGGACTAGCGGAGGCGAGACCCAGTACTTC. Complete variable domain (other parts from reference TRBV9 and TRBJ2-5): DSGVTQTPKHLITATGQRVTLRCSPRSGDLSVYWYQQSLDQGLQFLIQYYNGEERAKGNILERFSAQQFPDLHSELNLSSLELGDSALYFCASSAGTSGGETQYFGPGTRLLVL.

Sample share makes this clonotype medium-sized. The chain combines TRBV10-3 with TRBJ2-1; 11 bases align to TRBD1. Per the germline V gene, CDR1 is ENHRY and CDR2 is SYGVKD. With 6 bases clipped from V and 6 bases from J, the junction kept 4 bases outside the gene matches. The CDR3 loop spans 14 amino acids. This CDR3 is CAIRGQGAFNEQFF. Here the CDR3 DNA reads TGTGCCATCAGAGGACAGGGGGCTTTCAATGAGCAGTTCTTC.

This clonotype was detected many times. V is TRBV12-5 and J is TRBJ2-1, with TRBD1 matching 10 bases. After removal of 6 bases from V and 8 bases from J, the junction contained 7 bases not matched to a gene. The CDR3 contains 14 residues. CDR1 and CDR2 from the germline V gene are LGHNT and FRNRAP. The DNA of the CDR3 is TGTGCTAGTGGCTCGGGACAGGGGATGCATGAGCAGTTCTTC. Protein sequence: CASGSGQGMHEQFF. The whole variable domain, filled in from reference TRBV12-5 and TRBJ2-1, reads DARVTQTPRHKVTEMGQEVTMRCQPILGHNTVFWYRQTMMQGLELLAYFRNRAPLDDSGMPKDRFSAEMPDATLATLKIQPSEPRDSAVYFCASGSGQGMHEQFFGPGTRLTVL.

In its sample, this clonotype was seen many times. The chain is built from TRBV9 and TRBJ2-1, with D possibly matching TRBD2 (6 bases). Germline lookup yields CDR1 SGDLS and CDR2 YYNGEE. The V and J ends lost 0 bases and 9 bases respectively, with 16 bases between them. The length of the CDR3 is 15 residues. The CDR3 is CASSVDWWVGGEQFF. In DNA, the CDR3 is TGTGCCAGCAGCGTAGATTGGTGGGTCGGGGGTGAGCAGTTCTTC.

Ten or more counts support this clonotype. The V call is TRBV12-3 or TRBV12-4, the J call TRBJ1-2; TRBD1 is a possible D gene (5 bases). The germline V and J ends were trimmed by 6 bases and 4 bases, with 12 bases remaining between them. The CDR3 totals 13 residues. The CDR3 here is CASSPGGAYGYTF. CDR3 nucleotide sequence: TGTGCCAGCAGCCCCGGCGGGGCCTATGGCTACACCTTC.

Details on this clonotype: A much larger clone lies a single base off, so this may be a read error. V gene TRBV6-2 or TRBV6-3 combines with J gene TRBJ2-1; D ambiguous. CDR1 MNHEY and CDR2 SVGEGT come from the germline V gene. The CDR3 extends over 11 amino acids. As DNA, the CDR3 is TGTGCCACCCTGCGCTACAATGAGCAGTCCTTC. The encoded protein is CATLRYNEQSF.

This clonotype has ten or more counts. The chain uses TRBV19 and TRBJ2-6; D gene ambiguous. V lost 4 bases and J lost 3, with 4 bases in between. The CDR3 runs 13 residues. CDR1 LNHDA and CDR2 SQIVND come from the germline V gene (reference sequence). The DNA of the CDR3 is TGTGCCAGTAGTACGGTTGGGGCCAACGTCCTGACTTTC. Translated: CASSTVGANVLTF.